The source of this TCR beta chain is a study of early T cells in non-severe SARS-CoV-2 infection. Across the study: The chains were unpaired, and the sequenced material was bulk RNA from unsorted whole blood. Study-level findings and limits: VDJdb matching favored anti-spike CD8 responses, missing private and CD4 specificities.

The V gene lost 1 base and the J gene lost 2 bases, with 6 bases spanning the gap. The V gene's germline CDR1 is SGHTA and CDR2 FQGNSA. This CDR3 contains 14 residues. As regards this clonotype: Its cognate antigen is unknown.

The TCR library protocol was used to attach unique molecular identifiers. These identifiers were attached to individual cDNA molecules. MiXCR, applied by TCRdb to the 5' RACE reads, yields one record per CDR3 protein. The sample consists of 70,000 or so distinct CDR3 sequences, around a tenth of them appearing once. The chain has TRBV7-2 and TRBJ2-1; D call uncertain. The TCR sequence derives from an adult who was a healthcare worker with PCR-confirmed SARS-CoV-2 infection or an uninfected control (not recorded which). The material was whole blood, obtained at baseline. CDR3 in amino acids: CASSLGSTYNEQFF. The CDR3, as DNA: TGTGCCAGCAGCTTAGGCAGTACCTACAATGAGCAGTTCTTC.